These 4 T cell receptor beta chains came from one sample sequenced in a study of long-term antiretroviral therapy in people with HIV. Assay version v3.0 of immunoSEQ was used, and it was run at survey level. Repertoires were generated with immunoSEQ multiplex PCR, while TCRdb's copy carries only in-frame clones and drops some. The sample has over 25,000 clones, over 75% seen once. The sequenced sample was unsorted PBMCs, obtained 1.1 years before starting antiretroviral therapy. Every receptor here comes from a woman aged 30 to 39 with HIV.

Only one count was recorded for this clone. The V call is TRBV9, the J call TRBJ1-2; 7 bases map to TRBD1. Germline V gives CDR1 SGDLS, CDR2 YYNGEE. Unmatched junction bases numbered 14, after V lost 3 bases and J lost 6 bases. This CDR3 spans 16 amino acids. CDR3: CASSALRGETGNGYTF. The CDR3 DNA reads as TGTGCCAGCAGCGCGCTCAGGGGGGAGACAGGGAATGGCTACACCTTC.

This clone has more than one count but fewer than ten. The chain recombines TRBV4-2 with TRBJ1-1; no firm D call. The CDR3 covers 15 residues. Per germline, CDR1 LGHNA and CDR2 YNFKEQ. V was cut by 3 bases and J by 4 bases, with 15 bases left in between. CDR3 nucleotides: TGTGCCAGCAGCCAGCGACGCCCGGTGGGCACTGAAGCTTTCTTT. Translated, it gives CASSQRRPVGTEAFF.

The rearrangement joins TRBV10-2 to TRBJ2-7; D is uncertain. The germline V and J ends were trimmed by 6 bases and 3 bases, with 12 bases remaining between them. The CDR3 spans 13 residues. The germline V gene encodes CDR1 WSHSY and CDR2 SAAADI. In nucleotides, the CDR3 is TGCGCCAGCAGCGGCGGCGACAACTACGAGCAGTACGTC. This codes for CASSGGDNYEQYV.

The rearrangement joins TRBV30 to TRBJ2-5; possible D gene TRBD1, 5 bases. The V gene's germline CDR1 is GTSNPN and CDR2 SVGIG (reference sequence). Trimming cost V 5 bases and J 0 bases, with 7 bases left between them. The CDR3 consists of 12 residues. The CDR3 is CAWGRDQETQYF. The CDR3 DNA reads as TGTGCCTGGGGCAGGGACCAAGAGACCCAGTACTTC.